These 5 T cell receptor beta chains were sequenced from one sample in a study of OX40 agonist ivuxolimab in advanced cancers. TCRdb keeps only in-frame clones here, not all; method: immunoSEQ multiplex PCR. This sample carries fewer than 90,000 clones, roughly nine tenths of them seen once, and the ten largest clones take 2.5% to 3%. Material: CD4+ or CD8+ T cells sorted from blood, obtained in a trial of the OX40 agonist ivuxolimab. These receptor sequences come from an adult with an advanced solid tumor such as melanoma, head and neck, liver or kidney cancer.

The rearrangement joins TRBV27 to TRBJ1-1; D might be TRBD1 (5 bases). Trimming took off 6 bases at V and 0 bases at J, with 8 bases between the two ends. The germline gives CDR1 MNHEY, CDR2 SMNVEV (reference sequence). CDR3 length: 13 amino acids. CDR3: CASSRVMNTEAFF. The CDR3 bases are TGTGCCAGCAGCAGGGTTATGAACACTGAAGCTTTCTTT.

The J gene is TRBJ2-3, the V gene TRBV6-1; 11 bases align to TRBD1. The CDR3 totals 14 residues. The germline V gene has CDR1 MNHNS and CDR2 SASEGT. J gave up 7 bases and V 6 bases, and 6 bases lay outside the gene matches. The CDR3 nucleotides read TGTGCCAGCAGCGCCGGGACAGGGGGAAATACGCAGTATTTT. Residues: CASSAGTGGNTQYF.

The chain uses TRBV6-1 and TRBJ2-7; 9 bases are shared with TRBD1. CDR3 length equals 14 residues. Germline-derived CDR1 and CDR2 are MNHNS and SASEGT. Trimming cost V 7 bases and J 6 bases; bases outside gene matches: 10. CDR3 in amino acids: CASTRTGARPEQYF. The CDR3 DNA is TGTGCCAGCACACGGACAGGGGCCCGTCCCGAGCAGTACTTC.

The chain has TRBV10-2 and TRBJ2-1, with TRBD2 matching 7 bases. Germline CDR1 WSHSY, CDR2 SAAADI. V shed 3 bases, J shed 4 bases, and the junction held 12 bases outside the gene matches. The CDR3 loop spans 17 amino acids. The CDR3 nucleotides are TGCGCCAGCAGTGACCCGTCCCGTTGGGGGGGATACAATGAGCAGTTCTTC. Translating gives CASSDPSRWGGYNEQFF.

The chain carries TRBV6-1 and TRBJ1-2; TRBD1 might be the D (5 bases). This CDR3 has 14 amino acids. V lost 6 bases, J lost 4 bases, and 15 bases lay in between. The germline CDR1 and CDR2 sequences are MNHNS and SASEGT. CDR3 amino acids: CASSVGGGPYGYTF. The CDR3 DNA is TGTGCCAGCAGCGTTGGGGGAGGGCCCTATGGCTACACCTTC.